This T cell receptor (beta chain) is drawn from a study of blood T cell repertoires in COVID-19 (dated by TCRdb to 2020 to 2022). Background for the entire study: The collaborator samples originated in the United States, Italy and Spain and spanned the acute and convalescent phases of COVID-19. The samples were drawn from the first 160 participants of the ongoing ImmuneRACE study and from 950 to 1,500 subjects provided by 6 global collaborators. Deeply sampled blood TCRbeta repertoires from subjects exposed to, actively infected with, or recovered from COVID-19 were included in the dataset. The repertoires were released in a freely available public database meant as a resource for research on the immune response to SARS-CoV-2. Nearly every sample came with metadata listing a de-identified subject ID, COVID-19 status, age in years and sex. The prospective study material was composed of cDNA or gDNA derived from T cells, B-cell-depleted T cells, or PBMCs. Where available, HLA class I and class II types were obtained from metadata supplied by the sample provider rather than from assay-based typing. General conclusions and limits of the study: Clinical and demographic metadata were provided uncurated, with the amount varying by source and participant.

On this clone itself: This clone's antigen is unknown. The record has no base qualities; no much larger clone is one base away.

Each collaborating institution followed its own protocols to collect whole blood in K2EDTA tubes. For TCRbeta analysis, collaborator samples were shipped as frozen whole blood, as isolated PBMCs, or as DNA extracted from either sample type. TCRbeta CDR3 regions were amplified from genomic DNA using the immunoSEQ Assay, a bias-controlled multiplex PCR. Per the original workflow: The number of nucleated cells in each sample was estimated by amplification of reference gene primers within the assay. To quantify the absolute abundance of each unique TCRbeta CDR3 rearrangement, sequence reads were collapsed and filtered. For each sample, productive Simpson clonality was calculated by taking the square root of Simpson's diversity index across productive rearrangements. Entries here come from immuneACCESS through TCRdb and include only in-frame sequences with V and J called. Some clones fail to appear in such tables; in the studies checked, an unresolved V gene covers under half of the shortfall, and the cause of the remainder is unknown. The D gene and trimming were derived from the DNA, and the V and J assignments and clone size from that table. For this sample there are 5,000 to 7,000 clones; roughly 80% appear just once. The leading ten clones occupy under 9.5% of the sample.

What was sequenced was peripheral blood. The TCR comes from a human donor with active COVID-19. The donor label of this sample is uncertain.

The nucleotide sequence reads as follows: TGTGCCAGCAGCCAAGGGGCGGGCGAGCAGTACGTC. It specifies CASSQGAGEQYV. This chain joins TRBV3-1 (or the pseudogene TRBV3-2) to TRBJ2-7; TRBD2 is a weak D gene call, 5 bases matching. The CDR3, from cysteine to valine, totals 12 residues. Just CDR3 DNA is preserved here, 36 bases in frame from base 1. The junction shows trimming of 1 base on V and 6 bases on J, plus 7 bases between the germline ends. From a lookup of the germline V gene (reference sequence), CDR1 and CDR2 are LGHDT and YNNKEL.